This T cell receptor beta chain was sequenced for a study of shared clonotypes between healthy human individuals. Some clones are missing from TCRdb's copy, which holds only in-frame ones; the method was immunoSEQ multiplex PCR. The sample includes millions of clones, roughly 96% of them seen just once. This sequence originates from a man younger than 30 in good health. Sequenced material: naive CD4+ T cells sorted from blood. Stated subset: CD45RA+ positively selected.

The CDR3 DNA follows: TGTGCCAGCAGTTACTTCCGGGACGGCTCCTACGAGCAGTACTTC. Its translation: CASSYFRDGSYEQYF. The chain is built from TRBV6-8 and TRBJ2-7; perhaps D is TRBD1 or TRBD2 (5 bases each). Trimming stripped 1 base from V and 0 bases from J, with 10 bases between. The CDR3 runs 15 residues. CDR1 is MNHGY, CDR2 SAAAGT, per germline.